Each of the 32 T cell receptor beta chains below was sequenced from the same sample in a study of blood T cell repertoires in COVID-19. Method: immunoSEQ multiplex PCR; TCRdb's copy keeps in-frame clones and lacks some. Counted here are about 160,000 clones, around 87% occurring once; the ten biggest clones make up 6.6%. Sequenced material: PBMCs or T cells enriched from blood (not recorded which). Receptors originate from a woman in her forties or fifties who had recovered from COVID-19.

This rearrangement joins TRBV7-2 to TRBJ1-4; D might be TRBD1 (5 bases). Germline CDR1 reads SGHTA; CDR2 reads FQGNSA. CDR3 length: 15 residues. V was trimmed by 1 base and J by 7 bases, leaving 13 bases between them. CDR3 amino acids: CASSLGGGVGEKLFF. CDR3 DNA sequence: TGTGCCAGCAGCTTAGGCGGGGGAGTGGGTGAAAAACTGTTTTTT.

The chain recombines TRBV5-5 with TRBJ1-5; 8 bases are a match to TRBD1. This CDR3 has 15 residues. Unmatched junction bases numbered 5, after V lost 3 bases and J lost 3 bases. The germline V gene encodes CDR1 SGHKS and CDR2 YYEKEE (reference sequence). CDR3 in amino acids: CASSSTGGNNQPQHF. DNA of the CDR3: TGTGCCAGCAGCTCTACAGGGGGGAACAATCAGCCCCAGCATTTT. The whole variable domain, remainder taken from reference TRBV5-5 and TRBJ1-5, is DAGVTQSPTHLIKTRGQQVTLRCSPISGHKSVSWYQQVLGQGPQFIFQYYEKEERGRGNFPDRFSARQFPNYSSELNVNALLLGDSALYLCASSSTGGNNQPQHFGDGTRLSIL.

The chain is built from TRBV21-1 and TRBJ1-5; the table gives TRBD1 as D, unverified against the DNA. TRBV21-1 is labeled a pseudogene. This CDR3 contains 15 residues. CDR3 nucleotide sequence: TGTGCCAGTCCGGGACAGGGGGCGCCAGGTCAGCCCCAGCATTTT. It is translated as CASPGQGAPGQPQHF.

CDR3 amino acids: CASSPRQVPYEQYF. DNA of the CDR3: TGTGCCAGCAGCCCTCGACAGGTCCCCTACGAGCAGTACTTC. The V and J genes are TRBV7-9 and TRBJ2-7; possibly TRBD1 for D (6 bases). The V and J ends lost 5 bases and 2 bases respectively, with 13 bases between them. The CDR3 sequence is 14 residues long. Germline V gene data show CDR1 as SEHNR and CDR2 as FQNEAQ (reference sequence).

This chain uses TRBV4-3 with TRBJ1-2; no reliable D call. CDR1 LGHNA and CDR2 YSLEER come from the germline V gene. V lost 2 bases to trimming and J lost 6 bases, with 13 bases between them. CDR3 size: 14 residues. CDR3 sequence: CASSQLPRADGYTF. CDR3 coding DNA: TGCGCCAGCAGCCAATTGCCGAGGGCGGATGGCTACACCTTC.

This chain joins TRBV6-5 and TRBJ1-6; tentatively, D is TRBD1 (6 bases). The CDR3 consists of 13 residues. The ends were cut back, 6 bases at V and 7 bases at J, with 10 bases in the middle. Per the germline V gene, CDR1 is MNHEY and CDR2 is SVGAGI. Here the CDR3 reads CASSQDRNSPLHF. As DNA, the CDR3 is TGTGCCAGCAGCCAGGACAGAAATTCACCCCTCCACTTT.

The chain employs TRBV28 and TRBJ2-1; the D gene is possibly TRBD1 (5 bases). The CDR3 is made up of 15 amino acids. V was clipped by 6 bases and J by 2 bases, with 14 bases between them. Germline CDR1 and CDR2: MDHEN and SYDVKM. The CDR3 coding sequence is TGTGCCAGCAGGGATCGAGACAGAACCTACAATGAGCAGTTCTTC. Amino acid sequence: CASRDRDRTYNEQFF.

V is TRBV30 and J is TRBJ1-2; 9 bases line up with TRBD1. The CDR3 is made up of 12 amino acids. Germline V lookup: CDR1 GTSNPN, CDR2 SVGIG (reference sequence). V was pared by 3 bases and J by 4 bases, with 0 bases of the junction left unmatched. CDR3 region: CAWRGQGYGYTF. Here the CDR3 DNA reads TGTGCCTGGAGGGGACAGGGCTATGGCTACACCTTC.

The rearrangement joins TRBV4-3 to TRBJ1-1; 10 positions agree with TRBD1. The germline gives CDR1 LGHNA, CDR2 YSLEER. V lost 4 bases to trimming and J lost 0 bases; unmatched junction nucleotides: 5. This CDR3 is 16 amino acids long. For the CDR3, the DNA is TGCGCCAGCAGCCCCGGGACAGGGGTGCTGAACACTGAAGCTTTCTTT. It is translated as CASSPGTGVLNTEAFF.

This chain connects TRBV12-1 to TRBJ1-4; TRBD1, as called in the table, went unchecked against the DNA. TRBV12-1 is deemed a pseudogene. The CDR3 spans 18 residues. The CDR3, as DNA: TGTGCCAGCGGCGAAGGGGGACAGGGAGATGCAACTAATGAAAAACTGTTTTTT. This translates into CASGEGGQGDATNEKLFF.

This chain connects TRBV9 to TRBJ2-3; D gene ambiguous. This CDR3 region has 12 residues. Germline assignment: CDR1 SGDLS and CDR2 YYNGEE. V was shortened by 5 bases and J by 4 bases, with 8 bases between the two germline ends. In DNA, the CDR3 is TGTGCCAGCAGACGGGTGTCAGATACGCAGTATTTT. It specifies CASRRVSDTQYF.

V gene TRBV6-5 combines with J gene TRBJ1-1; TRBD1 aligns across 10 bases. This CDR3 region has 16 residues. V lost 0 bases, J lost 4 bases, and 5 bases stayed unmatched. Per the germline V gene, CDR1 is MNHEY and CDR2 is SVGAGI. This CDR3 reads CASSYSGTGAGTEAFF. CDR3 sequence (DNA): TGTGCCAGCAGTTACTCCGGGACAGGGGCTGGCACTGAAGCTTTCTTT.

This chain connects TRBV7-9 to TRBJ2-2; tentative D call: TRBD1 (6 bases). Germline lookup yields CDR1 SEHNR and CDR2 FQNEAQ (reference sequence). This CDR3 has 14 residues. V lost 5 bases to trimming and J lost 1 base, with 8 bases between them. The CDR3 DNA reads TGTGCCAGCAGCCTACAGGGGAACACCGGGGAGCTGTTTTTT. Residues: CASSLQGNTGELFF.

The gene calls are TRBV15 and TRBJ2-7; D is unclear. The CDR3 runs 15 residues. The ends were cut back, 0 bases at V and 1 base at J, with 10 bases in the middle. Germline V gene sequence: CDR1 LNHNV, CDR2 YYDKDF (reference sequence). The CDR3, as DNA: TGTGCCACCAGCAGAGATAGGAGTCCATCCTACGAGCAGTACTTC. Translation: CATSRDRSPSYEQYF.

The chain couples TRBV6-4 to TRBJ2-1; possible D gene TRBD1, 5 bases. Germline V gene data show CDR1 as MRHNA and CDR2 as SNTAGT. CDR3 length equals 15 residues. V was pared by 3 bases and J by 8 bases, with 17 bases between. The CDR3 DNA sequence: TGTGCCAGCAGTGAACTAATGGGGCCAGGCCATGAGCAGTTCTTC. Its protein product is CASSELMGPGHEQFF.

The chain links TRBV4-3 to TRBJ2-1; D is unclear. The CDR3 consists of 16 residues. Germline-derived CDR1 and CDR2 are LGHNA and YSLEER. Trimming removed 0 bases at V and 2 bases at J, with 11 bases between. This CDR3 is CASSQDGTNTYNEQFF. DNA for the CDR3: TGCGCCAGCAGCCAAGATGGTACAAATACCTACAATGAGCAGTTCTTC.

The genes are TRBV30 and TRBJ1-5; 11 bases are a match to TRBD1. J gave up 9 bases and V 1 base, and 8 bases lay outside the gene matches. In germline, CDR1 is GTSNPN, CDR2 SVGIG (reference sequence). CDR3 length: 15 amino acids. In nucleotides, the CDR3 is TGTGCCTGGAGTGCTCGGACAGGGGGCGTGGGGCCCCAGCATTTT. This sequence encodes CAWSARTGGVGPQHF.

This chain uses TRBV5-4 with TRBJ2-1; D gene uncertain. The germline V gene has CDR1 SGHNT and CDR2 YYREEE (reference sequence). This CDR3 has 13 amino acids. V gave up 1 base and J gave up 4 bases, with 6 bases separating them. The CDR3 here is CASSLPGYNEQFF. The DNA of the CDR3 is TGTGCCAGCAGCTTGCCAGGTTACAATGAGCAGTTCTTC.

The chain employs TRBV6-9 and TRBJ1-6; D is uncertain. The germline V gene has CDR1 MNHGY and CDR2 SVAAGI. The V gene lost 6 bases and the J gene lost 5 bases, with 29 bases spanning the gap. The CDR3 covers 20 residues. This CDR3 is CASRRGRGFPGKENNSPLHF. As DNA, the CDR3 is TGTGCCAGCAGGCGGGGTCGGGGTTTTCCCGGTAAGGAGAATAATTCACCCCTCCACTTT.

The CDR3 loop reads CASSLLAGGYYEQYF. For the CDR3, the DNA is TGTGCCAGCAGCTTATTAGCAGGGGGATACTACGAGCAGTACTTC. The gene calls are TRBV7-2 and TRBJ2-7; 7 bases agree with TRBD1. CDR3 length: 15 amino acids. V shed 2 bases, J shed 3 bases, and the junction held 7 bases outside the gene matches. CDR1 and CDR2 (germline): SGHTA, FQGNSA.

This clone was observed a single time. CDR3: CASSFRRTSTDTQYF. DNA for the CDR3: TGTGCCAGCAGCTTTAGGAGAACTAGCACAGATACGCAGTATTTT. The gene calls are TRBV7-8 and TRBJ2-3; no firm D call. CDR3 length: 15 residues. Germline V gene sequence: CDR1 SGHVS, CDR2 FQNEAQ. V gave up 3 bases and J gave up 0 bases, with 10 bases separating them.

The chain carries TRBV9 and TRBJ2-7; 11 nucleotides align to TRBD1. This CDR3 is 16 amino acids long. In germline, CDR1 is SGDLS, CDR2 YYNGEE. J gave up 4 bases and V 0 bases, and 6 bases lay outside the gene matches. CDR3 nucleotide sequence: TGTGCCAGCAGCGTAGGGGACGGACAGGGGGCGTACGAGCAGTACTTC. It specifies CASSVGDGQGAYEQYF.

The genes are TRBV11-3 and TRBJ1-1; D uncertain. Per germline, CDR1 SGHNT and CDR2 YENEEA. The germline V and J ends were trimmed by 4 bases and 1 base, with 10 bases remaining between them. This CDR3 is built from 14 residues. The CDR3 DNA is TGTGCCAGCAGCTCGTCATTCGGGAACACTGAAGCTTTCTTT. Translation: CASSSSFGNTEAFF.

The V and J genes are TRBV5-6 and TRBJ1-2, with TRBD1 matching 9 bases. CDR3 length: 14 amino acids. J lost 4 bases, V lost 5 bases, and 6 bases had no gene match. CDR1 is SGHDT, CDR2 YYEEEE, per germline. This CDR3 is CASRFRDRAYGYTF. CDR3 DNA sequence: TGTGCCAGCAGATTCCGGGACAGGGCCTATGGCTACACCTTC.

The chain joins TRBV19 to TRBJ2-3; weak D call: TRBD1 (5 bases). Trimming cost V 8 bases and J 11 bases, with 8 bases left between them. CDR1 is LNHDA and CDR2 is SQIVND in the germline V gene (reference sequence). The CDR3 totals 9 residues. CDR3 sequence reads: CASRQGQYF. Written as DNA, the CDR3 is TGTGCCAGTCGTCAGGGGCAGTATTTT. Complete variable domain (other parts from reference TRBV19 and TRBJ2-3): DGGITQSPKYLFRKEGQNVTLSCEQNLNHDAMYWYRQDPGQGLRLIYYSQIVNDFQKGDIAEGYSVSREKKESFPLTVTSAQKNPTAFYLCASRQGQYFGPGTRLTVL.

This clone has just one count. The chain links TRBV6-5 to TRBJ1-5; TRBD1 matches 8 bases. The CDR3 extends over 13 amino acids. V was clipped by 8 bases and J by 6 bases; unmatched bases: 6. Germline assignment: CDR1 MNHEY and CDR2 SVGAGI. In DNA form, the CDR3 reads TGTGCCAGCGGCGGGGACAGGACTCAGCCCCAGCATTTT. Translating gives CASGGDRTQPQHF.

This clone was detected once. CDR3 protein: CASSFRGSGNTIYF. DNA of the CDR3: TGTGCCAGCAGTTTTCGAGGCTCTGGAAACACCATATATTTT. The chain joins TRBV27 to TRBJ1-3; no clear D gene. The CDR3 has 14 residues. Germline CDR1 is MNHEY and CDR2 is SMNVEV (reference sequence). Trimming took off 3 bases at V and 0 bases at J, with 6 bases between the two ends.

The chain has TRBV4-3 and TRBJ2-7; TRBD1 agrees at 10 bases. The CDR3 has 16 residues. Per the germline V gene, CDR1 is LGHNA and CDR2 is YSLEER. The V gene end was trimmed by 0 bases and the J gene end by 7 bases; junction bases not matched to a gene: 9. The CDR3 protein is CASSQDGTGEVGEQYF. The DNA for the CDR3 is TGCGCCAGCAGCCAAGATGGGACAGGGGAGGTGGGGGAGCAGTACTTC.

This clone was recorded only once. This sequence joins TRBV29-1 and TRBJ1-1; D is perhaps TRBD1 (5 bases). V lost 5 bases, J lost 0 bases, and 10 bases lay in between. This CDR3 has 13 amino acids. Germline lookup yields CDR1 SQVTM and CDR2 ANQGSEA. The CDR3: CSVSRDLNTEAFF. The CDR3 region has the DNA TGCAGCGTTTCCCGGGACTTGAACACTGAAGCTTTCTTT.

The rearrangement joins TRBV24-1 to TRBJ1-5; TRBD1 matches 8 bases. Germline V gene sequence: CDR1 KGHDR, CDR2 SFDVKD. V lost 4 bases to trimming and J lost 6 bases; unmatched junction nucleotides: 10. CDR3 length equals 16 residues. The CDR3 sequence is CATSDPRQGPGQPQHF. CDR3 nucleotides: TGTGCCACCAGTGACCCTCGACAGGGGCCAGGTCAGCCCCAGCATTTT.

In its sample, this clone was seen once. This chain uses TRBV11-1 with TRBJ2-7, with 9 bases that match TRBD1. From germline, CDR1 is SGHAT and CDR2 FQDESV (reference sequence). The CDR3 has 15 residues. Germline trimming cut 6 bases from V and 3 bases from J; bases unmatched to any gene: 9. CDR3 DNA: TGTGCCAGCAGTGAGGGACAGGGAAGAAACTACGAGCAGTACTTC. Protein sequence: CASSEGQGRNYEQYF.

This CDR3 is CACASGGEEPYF. The CDR3 DNA follows: TGTGCCTGCGCTAGCGGGGGGGAAGAGCCGTATTTT. V gene TRBV12-3 or TRBV12-4 combines with J gene TRBJ2-3; TRBD2 matches at 12 bases. This CDR3 is 12 amino acids long. J lost 14 bases, V lost 11 bases, and 11 bases had no gene match.